This is a list of T cell receptor beta chains from one sample in a study of blood T cell repertoires in COVID-19. Profiled with immunoSEQ multiplex PCR; TCRdb holds only in-frame clones, not every one. The table records about 71,000 clones, about four fifths of them present only once. What was sequenced was peripheral blood. The source of these receptors is a woman of 80 years or more with acute or convalescent COVID-19. Both conserved end residues are part of each CDR3. Fields, in order: clone size, V gene, J gene, D gene, CDR3 protein, CDR3 DNA. D genes are given only for firm matches. Size values are once, few and many counts, or a class for expanded clones, and some rows have none.

abundance: -; v_gene: TRBV9; j_gene: TRBJ2-5; d_gene: TRBD2; CDR3aa: CASSVGAGRDLETQYF; CDR3nt: TGTGCCAGCAGCGTAGGAGCGGGAAGGGACCTGGAGACCCAGTACTTC
abundance: -; v_gene: TRBV7-2; j_gene: TRBJ2-5; d_gene: TRBD1; CDR3aa: CASSLRGSSGGQTQYF; CDR3nt: TGTGCCAGCAGCTTAAGGGGTTCGTCAGGGGGACAGACCCAGTACTTC
abundance: few; v_gene: TRBV7-9; j_gene: TRBJ2-1; d_gene: TRBD1; CDR3aa: CASSLTGGNEQFF; CDR3nt: TGTGCCAGCAGCCTGACAGGGGGCAATGAGCAGTTCTTC
abundance: once; v_gene: TRBV7-8; j_gene: TRBJ2-7; d_gene: TRBD2; CDR3aa: CASNAGVGQYF; CDR3nt: TGTGCCAGCAACGCGGGAGTAGGGCAGTACTTC
abundance: -; v_gene: TRBV20-1; j_gene: TRBJ2-3; d_gene: -; CDR3aa: CSASRRATSTDTQYF; CDR3nt: TGCAGTGCTAGTAGGCGGGCTACTAGCACAGATACGCAGTATTTT
abundance: -; v_gene: TRBV7-2; j_gene: TRBJ1-1; d_gene: -; CDR3aa: CASSYTPSSTEAFF; CDR3nt: TGTGCCAGCAGCTATACTCCGAGCTCCACTGAAGCTTTCTTT
abundance: -; v_gene: TRBV9; j_gene: TRBJ2-1; d_gene: TRBD2; CDR3aa: CASSVELAGGYNEQFF; CDR3nt: TGTGCCAGCAGCGTAGAACTAGCGGGAGGATACAATGAGCAGTTCTTC
abundance: -; v_gene: TRBV5-1; j_gene: TRBJ2-1; d_gene: -; CDR3aa: CASSPWREKPHNEQFF; CDR3nt: TGCGCCAGCAGCCCTTGGAGGGAGAAACCCCACAATGAGCAGTTCTTC
abundance: -; v_gene: TRBV10-3; j_gene: TRBJ1-1; d_gene: TRBD1; CDR3aa: CAISESKISQTGRRDTEAFF; CDR3nt: TGTGCCATCAGTGAGTCGAAAATCTCTCAGACAGGGCGTAGAGACACTGAAGCTTTCTTT
abundance: -; v_gene: TRBV5-4; j_gene: TRBJ1-2; d_gene: -; CDR3aa: CASSWDTGQDYGYTF; CDR3nt: TGTGCCAGCAGCTGGGACACGGGGCAAGACTATGGCTACACCTTC
abundance: -; v_gene: TRBV9; j_gene: TRBJ2-7; d_gene: TRBD1; CDR3aa: CASSVGQGAVEQYF; CDR3nt: TGTGCCAGCAGCGTAGGACAGGGGGCCGTCGAGCAGTACTTC